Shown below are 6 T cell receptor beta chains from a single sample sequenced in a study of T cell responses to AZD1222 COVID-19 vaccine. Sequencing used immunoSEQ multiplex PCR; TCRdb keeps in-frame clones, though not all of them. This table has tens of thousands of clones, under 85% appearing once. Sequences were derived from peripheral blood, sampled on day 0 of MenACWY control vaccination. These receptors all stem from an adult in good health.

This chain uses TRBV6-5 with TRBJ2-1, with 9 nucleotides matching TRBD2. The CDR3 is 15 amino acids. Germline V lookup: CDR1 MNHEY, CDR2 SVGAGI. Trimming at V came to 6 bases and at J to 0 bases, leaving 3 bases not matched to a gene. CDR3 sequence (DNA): TGTGCCAGCAGAAGCGGGGGGTACTCCTACAATGAGCAGTTCTTC. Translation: CASRSGGYSYNEQFF.

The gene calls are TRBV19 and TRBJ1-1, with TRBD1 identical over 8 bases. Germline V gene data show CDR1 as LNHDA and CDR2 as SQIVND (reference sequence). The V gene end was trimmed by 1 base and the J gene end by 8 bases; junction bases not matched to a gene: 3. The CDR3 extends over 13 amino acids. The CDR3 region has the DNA TGTGCCAGTAGTATAGCAGGGGGCGAGGAAGCTTTCTTT. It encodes CASSIAGGEEAFF. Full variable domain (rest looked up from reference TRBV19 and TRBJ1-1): DGGITQSPKYLFRKEGQNVTLSCEQNLNHDAMYWYRQDPGQGLRLIYYSQIVNDFQKGDIAEGYSVSREKKESFPLTVTSAQKNPTAFYLCASSIAGGEEAFFGQGTRLTVV.

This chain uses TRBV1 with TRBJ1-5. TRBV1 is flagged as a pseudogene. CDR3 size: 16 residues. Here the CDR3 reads CTSSQDGGDSNQPQHF. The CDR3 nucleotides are TGCACCAGCAGCCAAGACGGCGGAGATAGCAATCAGCCCCAGCATTTT.

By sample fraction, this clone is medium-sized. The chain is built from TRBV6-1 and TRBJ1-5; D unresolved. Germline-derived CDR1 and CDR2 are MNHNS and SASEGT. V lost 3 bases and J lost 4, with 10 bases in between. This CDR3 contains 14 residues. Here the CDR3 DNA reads TGTGCCAGCAGTGACAGGCCGAGGAATCAGCCCCAGCATTTT. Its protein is CASSDRPRNQPQHF.

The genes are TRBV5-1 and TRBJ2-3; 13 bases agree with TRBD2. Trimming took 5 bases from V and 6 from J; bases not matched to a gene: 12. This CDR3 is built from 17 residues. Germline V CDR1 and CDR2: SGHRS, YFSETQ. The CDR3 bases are TGCGCCAGCAGTGCTGGACTAGCGGGGGCTCCCTCGGATACGCAGTATTTT. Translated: CASSAGLAGAPSDTQYF.

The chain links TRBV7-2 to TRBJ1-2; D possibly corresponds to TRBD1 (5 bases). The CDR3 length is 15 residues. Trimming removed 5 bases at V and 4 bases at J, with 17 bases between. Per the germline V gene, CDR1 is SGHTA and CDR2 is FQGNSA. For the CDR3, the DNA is TGTGCCAGCAGCCCCGACAGACGTATCTCCTATGGCTACACCTTC. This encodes CASSPDRRISYGYTF.